One and the same sample provided the 18 T cell receptor beta chains below, sequenced in a study of blood T cell repertoires in COVID-19. Using immunoSEQ multiplex PCR, the repertoire was profiled, and TCRdb retains in-frame clones only, with some absent. The sample records about 180,000 clones, about 81% being singletons. The sequencing sample was made of peripheral blood. Receptors were obtained from an elderly woman with COVID-19, enrolled during active disease.

This clone appeared a single time. The chain joins TRBV27 to TRBJ1-1; tentatively, D is TRBD1 (5 bases). CDR3 length: 16 amino acids. The germline CDR1 and CDR2 sequences are MNHEY and SMNVEV (reference sequence). Trimming cost V 3 bases and J 6 bases, with 20 bases left between them. For the CDR3, the DNA is TGTGCCAGCAGTTTTGTGGGGCCTAGTCCCGCTTCTGAAGCTTTCTTT. Its protein product is CASSFVGPSPASEAFF.

The J gene is TRBJ1-1, the V gene TRBV21-1. TRBV21-1 represents a pseudogene. This CDR3 has 15 residues. The CDR3 loop reads CASSSKEAQNTEAFF. CDR3 sequence (DNA): TGTGCCAGCAGCTCAAAGGAGGCGCAGAACACTGAAGCTTTCTTT.

The V and J genes are TRBV5-4 and TRBJ2-3, with 9 bases matching TRBD2. V was pared by 4 bases and J by 8 bases, with 11 bases of the junction left unmatched. Germline CDR1 and CDR2: SGHNT and YYREEE (reference sequence). This CDR3 spans 15 amino acids. The CDR3 DNA reads as TGTGCCAGCAGCGCCCCGGGACTAGCTGACATTACGCAGTATTTT. This sequence encodes CASSAPGLADITQYF. The whole variable domain, filled in from reference TRBV5-4 and TRBJ2-3, reads ETGVTQSPTHLIKTRGQQVTLRCSSQSGHNTVSWYQQALGQGPQFIFQYYREEENGRGNFPPRFSGLQFPNYSSELNVNALELDDSALYLCASSAPGLADITQYFGPGTRLTVL.

The CDR3 spells CASSSGQGEVKNIQYF. CDR3 nucleotides: TGTGCCAGCAGCTCGGGACAGGGGGAGGTCAAAAACATTCAGTACTTC. V gene TRBV11-3 combines with J gene TRBJ2-4; 11 nucleotides align to TRBD1. The CDR3 extends over 16 amino acids. Trimming took 4 bases from V and 3 from J; bases not matched to a gene: 5. Germline V CDR1 and CDR2: SGHNT, YENEEA.

This chain connects TRBV2 to TRBJ1-1; D gene ambiguous. This CDR3 region has 12 residues. Germline CDR1 SNHLY, CDR2 FYNNEI. The V end lost 8 bases, the J end lost 6 bases, and 13 bases lay between the germline ends. In DNA form, the CDR3 reads TGTGCCAGCGCTTGGCCTAGGCCTGAAGCTTTCTTT. Its protein is CASAWPRPEAFF.

The V gene is TRBV6-5, the J gene TRBJ1-5, with D maybe TRBD1 (6 bases). V was cut by 3 bases and J by 6 bases, with 12 bases left in between. Per the germline V gene, CDR1 is MNHEY and CDR2 is SVGAGI. This CDR3 comprises 14 residues. CDR3 coding DNA: TGTGCCAGCAGTTATGCGGCAGGGGCTCAGCCCCAGCATTTT. The encoded protein is CASSYAAGAQPQHF.

The chain couples TRBV3-1 (or the pseudogene TRBV3-2) to TRBJ1-2; D remains ambiguous. CDR1 is LGHDT, CDR2 YNNKEL, per germline (reference sequence). The CDR3 spans 15 residues. V was pared by 3 bases and J by 11 bases, with 22 bases between. This CDR3 reads CASSQEGGGIDRYTF. In DNA, the CDR3 is TGTGCCAGCAGCCAGGAGGGCGGAGGGATAGATCGATACACCTTC.

J is TRBJ2-5 and V is TRBV7-2; 8 bases line up with TRBD1. This CDR3 contains 16 residues. The germline V gene encodes CDR1 SGHTA and CDR2 FQGNSA. J lost 7 bases, V lost 5 bases, and 15 bases had no gene match. The CDR3 sequence is CASSTNNRGIGGTQYF. The CDR3 coding sequence is TGTGCCAGCAGCACTAATAACAGGGGGATCGGGGGGACCCAGTACTTC.

Only one count was recorded for this clone. The gene calls are TRBV3-1 (or the pseudogene TRBV3-2) and TRBJ1-1; 12 bases align to TRBD1. V dropped 2 bases and J dropped 1; count of bases not matched to a gene: 5. Looked up from germline, CDR1 is LGHDT and CDR2 is YNNKEL (reference sequence). This CDR3 is 17 amino acids long. CDR3 sequence reads: CASSQRPGQGANTEAFF. The DNA of the CDR3 is TGTGCCAGCAGCCAAAGGCCGGGACAGGGGGCGAACACTGAAGCTTTCTTT.

V gene TRBV5-6 combines with J gene TRBJ2-2; D perhaps matches TRBD2 (5 bases). The V end lost 2 bases, the J end lost 5 bases, and 13 bases lay between the germline ends. CDR1 is SGHDT and CDR2 is YYEEEE in the germline V gene. The CDR3 length is 15 residues. The CDR3 bases are TGTGCCAGCAGCTTAGGCGGGCGGTTAACCGGGGAGCTGTTTTTT. This codes for CASSLGGRLTGELFF.

This clone was detected a few times. J is TRBJ1-1 and V is TRBV19, with D unresolved. The germline gives CDR1 LNHDA, CDR2 SQIVND (reference sequence). Trimming removed 3 bases at V and 3 bases at J, with 26 bases between. The CDR3 has 19 amino acids. CDR3: CASSIWAGPVFLSHTEAFF. CDR3 nucleotides: TGTGCCAGTAGTATTTGGGCAGGTCCGGTTTTCCTATCCCACACTGAAGCTTTCTTT.

Only a few counts were recorded for this clone. The chain joins TRBV2 to TRBJ1-2; TRBD1 matches 8 bases. Germline V CDR1 and CDR2: SNHLY, FYNNEI. Germline trimming cut 6 bases from V and 5 bases from J; bases unmatched to any gene: 8. There are 14 residues in the CDR3. The CDR3 spells CASSGQGALYGYTF. In DNA, the CDR3 is TGTGCCAGCAGCGGCCAGGGGGCACTATATGGCTACACCTTC. Filled out from reference TRBV2 and TRBJ1-2, the complete variable domain reads EPEVTQTPSHQVTQMGQEVILRCVPISNHLYFYWYRQILGQKVEFLVSFYNNEISEKSEIFDDQFSVERPDGSNFTLKIRSTKLEDSAMYFCASSGQGALYGYTFGSGTRLTVV.

The J gene is TRBJ2-4, the V gene TRBV28; possible D gene TRBD1, 5 bases. The CDR3 loop spans 18 amino acids. V was pared by 2 bases and J by 3 bases, with 20 bases between. The germline V gene encodes CDR1 MDHEN and CDR2 SYDVKM. The CDR3 sequence is CASSLRPMGQGVKNIQYF. In nucleotides, the CDR3 is TGTGCCAGCAGTTTAAGGCCGATGGGGCAGGGCGTCAAAAACATTCAGTACTTC.

This sequence joins TRBV6-5 and TRBJ2-5, with 10 bases matching TRBD1. The CDR3 is 15 amino acids. The trim removed 0 bases at V and 11 bases at J, leaving 9 bases unmatched. Germline V gives CDR1 MNHEY, CDR2 SVGAGI. CDR3 protein: CASSYSSGQGFEQYF. The CDR3 nucleotides read TGTGCCAGCAGTTACTCGTCGGGACAGGGGTTTGAGCAGTACTTC.

V gene TRBV19 combines with J gene TRBJ2-7; D gene uncertain. This CDR3 contains 13 residues. Germline-derived CDR1 and CDR2 are LNHDA and SQIVND (reference sequence). V was cut by 2 bases and J by 7 bases, with 12 bases left in between. The CDR3 bases are TGTGCCAGTAGTATATTCCCCACGAGGGAGCAGTACTTC. It yields the protein CASSIFPTREQYF.

This sequence joins TRBV7-8 and TRBJ2-2; 8 bases are a match to TRBD1. V shed 0 bases, J shed 4 bases, and the junction held 4 bases outside the gene matches. CDR3 size: 16 residues. CDR1 and CDR2 from the germline V gene are SGHVS and FQNEAQ. Written as DNA, the CDR3 is TGTGCCAGCAGCTTAGCCCCGACAGGGGTCACCGGGGAGCTGTTTTTT. It codes for CASSLAPTGVTGELFF.

The rearrangement links TRBV6-6 to TRBJ1-2, with 9 bases lining up with TRBD1. The germline gives CDR1 MNHNY, CDR2 SVGAGI (reference sequence). Trimming cost V 2 bases and J 3 bases; bases outside gene matches: 4. The CDR3 is 15 residues long. The CDR3 here is CASSYLTGGDYGYTF. The CDR3 DNA sequence: TGTGCCAGCAGTTACCTGACAGGGGGGGACTATGGCTACACCTTC.

V usage is TRBV11-2 and J usage is TRBJ2-7, with TRBD2 identical over 11 bases. V shed 2 bases and J 5 bases; nucleotides not matched to a gene: 14. The length of the CDR3 is 18 residues. The germline V gene has CDR1 SGHAT and CDR2 FQNNGV. The CDR3 is CASSLRQLAGGPSNEQYF. The CDR3 nucleotides are TGTGCCAGCAGCTTACGGCAGTTAGCGGGGGGGCCATCCAACGAGCAGTACTTC.